The present entry profiles one T cell receptor (beta chain) with its context. This clonotype was picked up a small number of times. It lacks a known antigen. Within one base of it there is no much larger clone, and no base qualities were kept. This record belongs to a study of CD8 T cells in ankylosing spondylitis (dated by TCRdb to 2016 to 2017). At the level of the whole study: To find TCR variants linked to disease, the study profiled T cell receptor beta repertoires in ankylosing spondylitis patients and healthy donors. The whole study cohort included 85 to 120 healthy donors and 20 to 25 ankylosing spondylitis patients. Peripheral blood was sampled, and synovial fluid was additionally collected from ankylosing spondylitis patients.

TCRdb names Illumina HiSeq 2500 as the instrument used. Quantitative 5'-RACE with molecular barcodes was used to prepare TCR beta libraries. In the source study's methods: To identify disease-linked TCR variants, a new computational method was used, one built on a probabilistic model of VDJ rearrangement. TCRdb cleaned the public reads at Q25 with fastp, built clones with MiXCR and kept in-frame beta chains. Identical CDR3 proteins give one entry, which carries the most common genes and DNA. These V and J calls originate from TCRdb's pipeline instead of the authors' own analysis. The table for this sample lists more than 600,000 distinct CDR3 sequences; around 19% of them were counted only once. Around 19% of the sample belongs to the ten largest clones. General findings and caveats noted by the study authors: A TCR beta motif of about eight highly homologous amino acid variants appeared characteristic of blood from ankylosing spondylitis patients. The disease-linked clones were reported as significantly enriched in matched synovial fluid samples from ankylosing spondylitis patients. Some TCR beta motif variants had previously been reported in synovial fluid and blood of reactive arthritis patients, which suggested common disease-initiation mechanisms. In peripheral blood, the disease-linked clones were found at relatively low frequencies and had a CD8+ phenotype.

A distance of 7 bases separates the germline ends of V and J, which lose 2 bases and 3 bases respectively. The CDR3 spans 13 residues, from the cysteine through the phenylalanine. The read is trimmed to its CDR3 DNA, 39 bases read in frame from base 1. The germline V gene provides CDR1 MNHEY and CDR2 SVGAGI. The receptor chain draws on TRBV6-5 and TRBJ1-1; the D gene is not confidently resolved. The sequence came from a male donor with ankylosing spondylitis. The sequencing input was blood, either unsorted or a sorted T cell fraction (not recorded which). Here is the DNA: TGTGCCAGCAGTTACCAATGGGACACTGAAGCTTTCTTT. This sequence encodes CASSYQWDTEAFF.